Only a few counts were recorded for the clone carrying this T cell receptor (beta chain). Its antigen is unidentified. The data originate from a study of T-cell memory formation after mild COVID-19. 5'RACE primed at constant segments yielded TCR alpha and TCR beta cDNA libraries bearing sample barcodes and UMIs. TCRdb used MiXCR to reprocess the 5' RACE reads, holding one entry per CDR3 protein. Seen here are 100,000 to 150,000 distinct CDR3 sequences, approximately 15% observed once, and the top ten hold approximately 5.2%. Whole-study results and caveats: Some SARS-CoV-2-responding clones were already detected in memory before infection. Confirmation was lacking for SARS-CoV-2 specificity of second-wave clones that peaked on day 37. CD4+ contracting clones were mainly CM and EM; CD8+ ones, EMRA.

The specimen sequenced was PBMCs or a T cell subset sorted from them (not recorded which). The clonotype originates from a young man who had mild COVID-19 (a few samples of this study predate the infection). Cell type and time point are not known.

In nucleotides, the CDR3 is TGTGCCAGCAGGGGAGACAGGGGGGAGACCCAGTACTTC. Residues: CASRGDRGETQYF. The rearrangement uses TRBV2 and TRBJ2-5; TRBD1 agrees at 9 bases. This CDR3 contains 13 residues. V was pared by 6 bases and J by 5 bases, with 4 bases of the junction left unmatched. Germline V gives CDR1 SNHLY, CDR2 FYNNEI. Based on the CDR3 plus reference TRBV2 and TRBJ2-5, the full variable domain is EPEVTQTPSHQVTQMGQEVILRCVPISNHLYFYWYRQILGQKVEFLVSFYNNEISEKSEIFDDQFSVERPDGSNFTLKIRSTKLEDSAMYFCASRGDRGETQYFGPGTRLLVL.